The clone carrying this T cell receptor beta chain came up once. The antigen is undetermined. J gave up 0 bases and V 7 bases, and 15 bases lay outside the gene matches. The CDR3 covers 17 residues. Germline V gives CDR1 ENHRY, CDR2 SYGVKD. This record belongs to a study of cytomegalovirus exposure and HLA in healthy donors. Primers: 60 Vbeta forward and 13 Jbeta reverse. The table came from immunoSEQ multiplex PCR; TCRdb's copy has only in-frame clones and leaves some out. The sample includes about 190,000 clones, around 84% of them seen just once. General study points: The authors listed 150 or so TCR beta chains as cytomegalovirus-associated. Beyond CMV serostatus, there was no information to go on about immune exposure.

This chain connects TRBV10-3 to TRBJ2-7; 7 bases are a match to TRBD2. Sample: PBMCs. The source is a man aged 35-49 years in good health and CMV-seropositive. The CDR3 DNA reads as TGTGCCATCAAAAGAGGGGATGAGACGGGGGGCTCCTACGAGCAGTACTTC. The encoded protein is CAIKRGDETGGSYEQYF.